The 24 T cell receptor beta chains below all came from one sample that was sequenced in a study of shared clonotypes between healthy human individuals. Some clones are missing from TCRdb's copy, which holds only in-frame ones; the method was immunoSEQ multiplex PCR. The sample shows around 450,000 clones, roughly 83% of them seen only once. The sequencing input was PBMCs. Every receptor here comes from a woman aged 40 to 50 in good health. Some clones in this sample may be carry-over from other donors' samples.

This chain uses TRBV6-6 with TRBJ2-3, with D perhaps matching TRBD1 (5 bases). Germline CDR1 reads MNHNY; CDR2 reads SVGAGI (reference sequence). Trimming shortened V by 0 bases and J by 3 bases, and 10 bases separated the two germline ends. The CDR3 spans 15 residues. The CDR3 sequence is CASSYSAGKTDTQYF. CDR3 coding DNA: TGTGCCAGCAGTTACTCAGCAGGGAAGACAGATACGCAGTATTTT.

The rearrangement joins TRBV7-9 to TRBJ2-5; D call uncertain. The CDR3 sequence is 14 residues long. Germline CDR1 reads SEHNR; CDR2 reads FQNEAQ (reference sequence). V lost 3 bases and J lost 3, with 11 bases in between. The CDR3 region has the DNA TGTGCCAGCAGCTTTTTGAACAGAAAAGAGACCCAGTACTTC. Amino acid sequence: CASSFLNRKETQYF.

This chain connects TRBV7-8 to TRBJ2-5; D is possibly TRBD2 (8 bases). TRBJ2-7 explains the end of the DNA better; the J call may be wrong. The CDR3 is 14 amino acids. Looked up from germline, CDR1 is SGHVS and CDR2 is FQNEAQ. The CDR3 bases are TGTGCCAGCAGCCCCGGGAGGGGGCCATACGAGCAGTACTTC. It yields the protein CASSPGRGPYEQYF.

This chain uses TRBV4-2 with TRBJ2-3; unclear D gene. The CDR3 runs to 13 residues. V shed 1 base and J shed 14 bases, with 16 bases lying between them. Germline lookup yields CDR1 LGHNA and CDR2 YNFKEQ. CDR3 in amino acids: CASSQGFTDRRYF. In DNA form, the CDR3 reads TGTGCCAGCAGCCAAGGATTCACAGACCGAAGGTATTTT.

V and J are TRBV5-8 and TRBJ2-7, with a weak D call TRBD2 (5 bases). The CDR3 loop spans 16 amino acids. CDR1 and CDR2 (germline): SGHTS, YDEGEE. The V gene lost 4 bases and the J gene lost 3 bases, with 20 bases spanning the gap. Here the CDR3 DNA reads TGTGCCAGCAGCCGAAGAGAGACTACCGAAAACTACGAGCAGTACTTC. This translates into CASSRRETTENYEQYF.

The chain carries TRBV12-5 and TRBJ2-3, with a possible D match to TRBD2 (6 bases). Germline-derived CDR1 and CDR2 are LGHNT and FRNRAP. V was cut by 2 bases and J by 2 bases, with 14 bases left in between. This CDR3 spans 16 amino acids. CDR3 loop: CASGLSLAEFTDTQYF. As DNA, the CDR3 is TGTGCTAGTGGTTTGTCATTAGCGGAGTTCACAGATACGCAGTATTTT.

The rearrangement joins TRBV19 to TRBJ1-5, with 7 bases that match TRBD1. From germline, CDR1 is LNHDA and CDR2 SQIVND (reference sequence). The CDR3 has 15 residues. J gave up 7 bases and V 2 bases, and 8 bases lay outside the gene matches. CDR3 amino acids: CASSILGQTQQPQHF. DNA of the CDR3: TGTGCCAGTAGTATACTGGGACAGACCCAACAGCCCCAGCATTTT.

In its sample, this clone was seen a few times. The chain carries TRBV14 and TRBJ2-7, with 13 bases aligning to TRBD2. This CDR3 has 16 residues. With 4 bases clipped from V and 7 bases from J, the junction kept 10 bases outside the gene matches. Germline CDR1 and CDR2: SGHDN and FVKESK. CDR3 bases: TGTGCCAGCAGCCGCCCAACTAGCGGGAGGGCGGGGGAGCAGTACTTC. Amino acid sequence: CASSRPTSGRAGEQYF.

The chain carries TRBV6-6 and TRBJ2-5; 7 positions match TRBD1. This CDR3 contains 14 residues. Unmatched junction bases numbered 11, after V lost 8 bases and J lost 5 bases. The V gene's germline CDR1 is MNHNY and CDR2 SVGAGI (reference sequence). CDR3 region: CASWAQGVKETQYF. DNA of the CDR3: TGTGCCAGCTGGGCCCAGGGGGTTAAGGAGACCCAGTACTTC.

The J gene is TRBJ2-6, the V gene TRBV19; a weak D match, TRBD1 (5 bases). Germline CDR1 reads LNHDA; CDR2 reads SQIVND (reference sequence). This CDR3 is 15 amino acids long. Between the trimmed V and J ends, which lost 4 bases and 2 bases, there was a span of 9 bases. The CDR3 nucleotides read TGTGCCAGTAGTACCCCAGGGACTGGGGCCAACGTCCTGACTTTC. Encoded protein: CASSTPGTGANVLTF.

As for this clone: Different DNA sequences within this sample yield the same CDR3. The V and J genes are TRBV18 and TRBJ1-4; D gene ambiguous. The germline CDR1 and CDR2 sequences are KGHSH and LQKENI. There are 15 residues in the CDR3. V lost 0 bases, J lost 0 bases, and 5 bases lay in between. CDR3 residues: CASSPPGATNEKLFF. The CDR3 DNA follows: TGTGCCAGCTCACCACCCGGGGCAACTAATGAAAAACTGTTTTTT.

This clone showed up just once. The V call is TRBV28, the J call TRBJ1-2; tentatively, D is TRBD1 (6 bases). The CDR3 length is 13 residues. Germline CDR1 reads MDHEN; CDR2 reads SYDVKM. V lost 3 bases, J lost 8 bases, and 13 bases lay in between. CDR3: CASSLDSLSGYTF. The CDR3 DNA reads as TGTGCCAGCAGTTTGGACAGCCTTTCGGGCTACACCTTC.

V is TRBV2 and J is TRBJ1-1, with D possibly being TRBD1 (6 bases). The V and J ends lost 0 bases and 10 bases respectively, with 15 bases between them. CDR1 is SNHLY and CDR2 is FYNNEI in the germline V gene. The CDR3 has 14 amino acids. The CDR3 loop reads CASSEAVGALRAFF. The CDR3 nucleotides read TGTGCCAGCAGTGAAGCAGTGGGGGCCCTTCGAGCTTTCTTT.

This clone was recorded a few times. V gene TRBV6-5 combines with J gene TRBJ1-2; D not resolved. Germline V gives CDR1 MNHEY, CDR2 SVGAGI. Trimming took off 5 bases at V and 0 bases at J, with 10 bases between the two ends. The CDR3 sequence is 14 residues long. CDR3 DNA: TGTGCCAGCAGTGCTACCGAGACTAACTATGGCTACACCTTC. Translation gives CASSATETNYGYTF.

This sequence joins TRBV29-1 and TRBJ2-4; tentatively, D is TRBD1 (6 bases). The length of the CDR3 is 13 residues. V lost 4 bases and J lost 9, with 16 bases in between. Germline V gives CDR1 SQVTM, CDR2 ANQGSEA. CDR3 residues: CSVGEGGAAIQYF. The CDR3 region has the DNA TGCAGCGTTGGGGAAGGGGGTGCGGCCATTCAGTACTTC.

The chain employs TRBV6-5 and TRBJ1-2, with D possibly TRBD1 on 5 matching bases. V was pared by 1 base and J by 6 bases, with 9 bases between. Germline CDR1 MNHEY, CDR2 SVGAGI. This CDR3 spans 13 amino acids. The CDR3 DNA sequence: TGTGCCAGCAGTTACTACGGAGGGGATGGCTACACCTTC. The encoded protein is CASSYYGGDGYTF.

This clone showed up just once. V usage is TRBV7-6 and J usage is TRBJ2-2; the match to TRBD2 covers 8 bases. CDR1 is SGHVS, CDR2 FNYEAQ, per germline. The CDR3 spans 12 residues. V lost 5 bases to trimming and J lost 7 bases; unmatched junction nucleotides: 0. This chain's CDR3 is CASSRGGGELFF. The CDR3 DNA reads TGTGCCAGCAGCCGGGGGGGCGGGGAGCTGTTTTTT.

J is TRBJ2-7 and V is TRBV7-9, with 9 bases that match TRBD2. V lost 5 bases and J lost 0; bases outside the gene matches: 8. The CDR3 is 16 residues long. Germline loops: CDR1 SEHNR, CDR2 FQNEAQ (reference sequence). In DNA form, the CDR3 reads TGTGCCAGCAGCCGACTTTTAGCGGGGGACTCCTACGAGCAGTACTTC. Residues: CASSRLLAGDSYEQYF.

This chain uses TRBV29-1 with TRBJ2-1; 8 nucleotides match TRBD2. V gave up 3 bases and J gave up 6 bases; unmatched junction bases: 13. The germline V gene has CDR1 SQVTM and CDR2 ANQGSEA. This CDR3 is 16 amino acids long. CDR3 protein: CSVDRSASGRINEQFF. CDR3 sequence (DNA): TGCAGCGTTGACCGATCGGCCAGCGGGAGAATCAATGAGCAGTTCTTC.

This clone was seen only a few times. The rearrangement uses TRBV19 and TRBJ2-2, with TRBD1 matching over 7 bases. V gave up 7 bases and J gave up 3 bases; unmatched junction bases: 8. This CDR3 has 15 amino acids. Germline loops: CDR1 LNHDA, CDR2 SQIVND (reference sequence). DNA of the CDR3: TGTGCCAGTAAGGATGCACAGGGGTACACCGGGGAGCTGTTTTTT. Its translation is CASKDAQGYTGELFF.

The V gene is TRBV28, the J gene TRBJ2-7; D is perhaps TRBD2 (5 bases). CDR3 length: 14 residues. The V gene lost 5 bases and the J gene lost 6 bases, with 17 bases spanning the gap. The germline gives CDR1 MDHEN, CDR2 SYDVKM. This chain's CDR3 is CASSPLGGLFEQYF. CDR3 coding DNA: TGTGCCAGCAGTCCGTTAGGCGGACTTTTCGAGCAGTACTTC.

Worth noting for this clone: At one end the junction does not follow the germline gene, possibly because of a read error. The genes are TRBV7-7 and TRBJ2-2, with TRBD2 as a possible D gene (6 bases). CDR3 length equals 15 residues. The V gene's germline CDR1 is SSHAT and CDR2 FNYEAQ (reference sequence). CDR3 sequence: CASSLAMGRTGELFF. CDR3 DNA sequence: TGTGCTAGCAGCTTAGCGATGGGGAGGACCGGGGAGCTGTTTTTT.

The genes are TRBV6-6 and TRBJ2-7; 8 bases align to TRBD2. From germline, CDR1 is MNHNY and CDR2 SVGAGI (reference sequence). CDR3 size: 15 residues. V shed 6 bases and J 2 bases; nucleotides not matched to a gene: 9. The CDR3 loop reads CASSQGLAVPYEQYF. The CDR3, as DNA: TGTGCCAGCAGCCAAGGACTAGCCGTTCCCTACGAGCAGTACTTC.

This sequence joins TRBV2 and TRBJ2-2, with 7 bases lining up with TRBD2. The CDR3 runs 15 residues. Germline loops: CDR1 SNHLY, CDR2 FYNNEI. Trimming took 7 bases from V and 4 from J; bases not matched to a gene: 9. The CDR3, as DNA: TGTGCCAGCACCTCCCCCAGGGAGGGCACCGGGGAGCTGTTTTTT. As protein: CASTSPREGTGELFF.